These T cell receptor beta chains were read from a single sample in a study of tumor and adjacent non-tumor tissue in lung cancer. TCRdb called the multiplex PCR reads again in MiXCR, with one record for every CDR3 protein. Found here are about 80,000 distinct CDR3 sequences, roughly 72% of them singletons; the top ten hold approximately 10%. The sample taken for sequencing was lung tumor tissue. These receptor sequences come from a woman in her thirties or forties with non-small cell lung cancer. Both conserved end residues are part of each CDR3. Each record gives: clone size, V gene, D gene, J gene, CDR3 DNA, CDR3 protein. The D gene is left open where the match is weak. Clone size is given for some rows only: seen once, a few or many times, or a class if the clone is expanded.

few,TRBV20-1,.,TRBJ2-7,TGCAGTGCTTATCAGTTTAAGGGGGAGCCACGGGAGCAGTACTTC,CSAYQFKGEPREQYF
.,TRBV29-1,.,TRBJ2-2,TGCAGCGCACTGGCGCAAGGCACCGGGGAGCTGTTTTTT,CSALAQGTGELFF
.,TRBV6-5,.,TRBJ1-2,TGTGCCAGCAATTACTCCCCATGGGGGGGCTACACCTTC,CASNYSPWGGYTF
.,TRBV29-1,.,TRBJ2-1,TGCAGCGTTGAACCAACCCCCCGCCAGGGACGAACAAATGAACAGTTCTTC,CSVEPTPRQGRTNEQFF
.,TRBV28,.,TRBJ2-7,TGTGCCAGCAACGGCAGGTTCTACGAGCAGTGCTTC,CASNGRFYEQCF
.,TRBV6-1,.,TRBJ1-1,TGTGCCAGCAGTAAAATGAGGGCGAACACTGAAGCTTTCTTT,CASSKMRANTEAFF
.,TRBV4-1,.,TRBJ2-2,TGCGTCAGCACCCCCGGCCCATTAGACAGAGAAGGGTCCGGGGAGCTGTTTTTT,CVSTPGPLDREGSGELFF
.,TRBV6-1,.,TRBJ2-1,TGTGCCAGCAGTGGAGAGGGTGCCATCTATGAGCAGTTCTTC,CASSGEGAIYEQFF
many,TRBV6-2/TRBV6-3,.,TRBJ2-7,TGTGCCAGCCACTCAGGGGGGCCAACCTACGAGCAGTACTTC,CASHSGGPTYEQYF
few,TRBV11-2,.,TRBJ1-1,TGTGCCAGCAGCTTAGATAGCAGGGTGGTGGTGGGTTTCTTT,CASSLDSRVVVGFF
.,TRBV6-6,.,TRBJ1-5,TGTGCCAGCAGTTACTTGAAGGGCCCCGATGCGGGGAATCAGCCCCAGCATTTT,CASSYLKGPDAGNQPQHF
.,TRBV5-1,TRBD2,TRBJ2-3,TGCACCAGCAGAGCGGGGACCACAGATACGCAGTATTTT,CTSRAGTTDTQYF
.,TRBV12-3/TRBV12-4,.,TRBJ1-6,TGTGCTAACAGTTTTGTACAGGGCCATAATTCACCCCTCCACTTT,CANSFVQGHNSPLHF
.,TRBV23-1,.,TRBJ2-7,TGCGCCAGCAGTCTACAGCCAATTACCTACGAGCACTACTTC,CASSLQPITYEHYF